The present T cell receptor (beta chain) was sequenced within a study of cytomegalovirus exposure and HLA in healthy donors. Study outcomes and limitations: Follow-up analysis found HLA locus-dependent TCR association rates, highest for DRB1 and lowest for HLA-C. The study listed roughly 160 cytomegalovirus-associated TCR beta chains.

The PCR had 60 Vbeta and 13 Jbeta primers. Assay: immunoSEQ multiplex PCR; the TCRdb copy retains only in-frame clones and omits some. Of about 130,000 clones listed, around four fifths are singletons. Worth noting for this clone: What it binds is not known.

Specimen: PBMCs. This receptor was identified in a man younger than 30 in good health and CMV-seropositive.

The CDR3 coding sequence is TGTGCCAGCAGGGAGGGGCGGTTCTCTGGAAACACCATATATTTT. Translated, it gives CASREGRFSGNTIYF. The gene calls are TRBV27 and TRBJ1-3; possibly TRBD1 for D (5 bases). Trimming pared 6 bases from V and 0 bases from J, leaving 12 bases between. The CDR3 is 15 residues long. Germline lookup yields CDR1 MNHEY and CDR2 SMNVEV (reference sequence).